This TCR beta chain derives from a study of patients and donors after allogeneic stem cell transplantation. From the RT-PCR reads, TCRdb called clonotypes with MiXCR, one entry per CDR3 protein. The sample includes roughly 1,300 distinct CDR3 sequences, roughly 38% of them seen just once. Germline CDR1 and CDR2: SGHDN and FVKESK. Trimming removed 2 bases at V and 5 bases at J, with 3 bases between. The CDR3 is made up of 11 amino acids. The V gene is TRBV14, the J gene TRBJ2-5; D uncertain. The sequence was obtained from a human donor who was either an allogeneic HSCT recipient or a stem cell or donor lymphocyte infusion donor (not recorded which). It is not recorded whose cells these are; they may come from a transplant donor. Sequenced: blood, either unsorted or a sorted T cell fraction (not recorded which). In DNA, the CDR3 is TGTGCCAGCAGCCAATGGGAGACCCAGTACTTC. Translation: CASSQWETQYF.